This paragraph covers one T cell receptor (beta chain) sequence. Germline-derived CDR1 and CDR2 are SGHVS and FQNEAQ. This CDR3 spans 14 amino acids. V was clipped by 0 bases and J by 4 bases, with 9 bases between them. This record belongs to a study of blood T cell repertoires in COVID-19. Study-wide context: Acute-phase and convalescent COVID-19 samples originated in the United States, Italy and Spain. PBMCs, B-cell-depleted T cells, or T cells were the source of the cDNA or gDNA that made up the material.

Profiled with immunoSEQ multiplex PCR; TCRdb holds only in-frame clones, not every one. The repertoire includes about 420,000 clones, about 87% of them detected once, and roughly 0.76% sits in the top ten. The clonotype comes from a man aged 18-30 years with COVID-19, enrolled during active disease. The chain combines TRBV7-8 with TRBJ1-1; D is unclear. Input material: peripheral blood. The CDR3 here is CASSLAGGSTEAFF. The CDR3 region has the DNA TGTGCCAGCAGCTTAGCGGGAGGTAGCACTGAAGCTTTCTTT.